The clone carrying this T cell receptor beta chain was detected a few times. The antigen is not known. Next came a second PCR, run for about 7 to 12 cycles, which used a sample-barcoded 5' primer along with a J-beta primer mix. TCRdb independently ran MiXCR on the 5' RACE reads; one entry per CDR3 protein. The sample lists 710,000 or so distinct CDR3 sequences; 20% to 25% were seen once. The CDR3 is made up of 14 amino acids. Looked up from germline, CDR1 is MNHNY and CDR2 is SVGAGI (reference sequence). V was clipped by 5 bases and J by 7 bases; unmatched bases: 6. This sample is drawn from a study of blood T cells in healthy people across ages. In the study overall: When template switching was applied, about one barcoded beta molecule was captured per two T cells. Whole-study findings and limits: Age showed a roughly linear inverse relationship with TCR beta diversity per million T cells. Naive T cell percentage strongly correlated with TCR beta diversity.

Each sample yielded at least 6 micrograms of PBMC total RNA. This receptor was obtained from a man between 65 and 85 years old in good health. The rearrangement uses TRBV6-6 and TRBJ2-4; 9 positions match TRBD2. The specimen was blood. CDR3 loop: CASSASGGWNIQYF. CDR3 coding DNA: TGTGCCAGCAGTGCGAGCGGGGGGTGGAACATTCAGTACTTC.